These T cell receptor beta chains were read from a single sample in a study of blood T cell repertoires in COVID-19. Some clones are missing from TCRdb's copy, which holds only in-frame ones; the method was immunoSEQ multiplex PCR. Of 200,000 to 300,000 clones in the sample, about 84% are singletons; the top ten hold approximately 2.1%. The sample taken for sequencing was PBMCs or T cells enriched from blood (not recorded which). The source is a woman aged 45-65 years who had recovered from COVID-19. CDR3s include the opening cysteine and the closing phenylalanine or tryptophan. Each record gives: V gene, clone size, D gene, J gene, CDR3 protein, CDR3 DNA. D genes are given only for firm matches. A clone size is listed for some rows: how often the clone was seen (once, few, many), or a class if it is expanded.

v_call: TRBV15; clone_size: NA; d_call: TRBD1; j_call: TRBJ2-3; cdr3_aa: CATSRFTGGGDTQYF; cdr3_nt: TGTGCCACCAGCAGGTTCACAGGGGGCGGCGATACGCAGTATTTT
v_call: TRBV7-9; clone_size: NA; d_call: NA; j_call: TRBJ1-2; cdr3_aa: CASSLVWSDYYGYTF; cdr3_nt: TGTGCCAGCAGCTTAGTGTGGTCCGACTATTATGGCTACACCTTC
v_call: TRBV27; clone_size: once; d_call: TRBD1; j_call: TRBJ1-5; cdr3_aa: CASGGNQPQHF; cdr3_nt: TGTGCCTCAGGGGGAAATCAGCCCCAGCATTTT
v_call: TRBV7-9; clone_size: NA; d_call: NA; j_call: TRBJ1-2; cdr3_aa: CASSSTYGYTF; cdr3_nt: TGTGCCAGCAGCTCTACCTATGGCTACACCTTC
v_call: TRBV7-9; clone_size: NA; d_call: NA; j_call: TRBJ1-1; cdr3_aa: CASSLRQAQAFF; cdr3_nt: TGTGCCAGCAGCTTACGACAGGCCCAGGCTTTCTTT
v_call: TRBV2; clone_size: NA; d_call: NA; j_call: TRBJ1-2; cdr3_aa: CASSAGSPYGYTF; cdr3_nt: TGTGCCAGCAGTGCGGGGTCCCCCTATGGCTACACCTTC
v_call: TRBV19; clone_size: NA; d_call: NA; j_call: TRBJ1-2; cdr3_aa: CASSIEAGNYGYTF; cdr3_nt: TGTGCCAGTAGTATAGAAGCAGGGAACTATGGCTACACCTTC
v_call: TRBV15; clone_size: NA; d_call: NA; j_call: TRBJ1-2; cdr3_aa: CATSRGGLYGYTF; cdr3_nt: TGTGCCACCAGCAGAGGGGGGCTTTATGGCTACACCTTC
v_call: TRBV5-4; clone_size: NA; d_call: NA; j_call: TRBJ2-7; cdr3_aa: CASSLGRVPYEQYF; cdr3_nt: TGTGCCAGCAGCTTGGGTCGGGTTCCATACGAGCAGTACTTC
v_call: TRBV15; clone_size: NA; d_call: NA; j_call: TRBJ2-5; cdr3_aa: CATSSPGGQETQYF; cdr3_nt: TGTGCCACCAGCAGTCCCGGGGGCCAAGAGACCCAGTACTTC
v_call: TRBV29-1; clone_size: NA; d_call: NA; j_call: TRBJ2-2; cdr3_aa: CSVELAPTNTGELFF; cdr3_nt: TGCAGCGTTGAACTGGCCCCGACGAACACCGGGGAGCTGTTTTTT
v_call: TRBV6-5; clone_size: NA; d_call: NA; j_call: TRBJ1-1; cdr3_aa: CASKKTTMNTEAFF; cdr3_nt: TGTGCCAGCAAAAAAACAACCATGAACACTGAAGCTTTCTTT
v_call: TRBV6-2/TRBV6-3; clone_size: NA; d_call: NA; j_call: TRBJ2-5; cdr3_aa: CASSYHSLEQGFQETQYF; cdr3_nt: TGTGCCAGCAGTTATCATTCCCTAGAGCAGGGCTTTCAAGAGACCCAGTACTTC
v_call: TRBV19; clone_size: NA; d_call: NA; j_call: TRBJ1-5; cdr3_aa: CASSNRETSLSNQPQHF; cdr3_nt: TGTGCCAGTAGTAACAGGGAGACCAGTTTGAGCAATCAGCCCCAGCATTTT
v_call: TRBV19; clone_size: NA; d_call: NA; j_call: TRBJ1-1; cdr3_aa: CASRGGLATEAFF; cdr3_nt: TGTGCCAGTAGAGGGGGTTTGGCCACTGAAGCTTTCTTT
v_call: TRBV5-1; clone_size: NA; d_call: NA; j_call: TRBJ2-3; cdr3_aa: CASSLLGGSGTDTQYF; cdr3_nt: TGCGCCAGCAGCTTGTTAGGAGGGTCAGGGACAGATACGCAGTATTTT
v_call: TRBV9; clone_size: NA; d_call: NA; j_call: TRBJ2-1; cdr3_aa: CASSARDSTYNEQFF; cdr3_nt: TGTGCCAGCAGCGCTCGAGACTCCACCTACAATGAGCAGTTCTTC
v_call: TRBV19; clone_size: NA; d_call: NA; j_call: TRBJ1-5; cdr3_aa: CASSIATGNQPQHF; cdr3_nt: TGTGCCAGTAGTATAGCTACGGGCAATCAGCCCCAGCATTTT
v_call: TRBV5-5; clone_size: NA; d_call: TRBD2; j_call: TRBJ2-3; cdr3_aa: CASSRSLAGGLADTQYF; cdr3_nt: TGTGCCAGCAGCCGCTCACTAGCGGGGGGTCTCGCAGATACGCAGTATTTT
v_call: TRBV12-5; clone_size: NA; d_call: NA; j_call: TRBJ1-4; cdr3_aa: CASASDATNEKLFF; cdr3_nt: TGTGCTAGTGCATCAGATGCAACTAATGAAAAACTGTTTTTT
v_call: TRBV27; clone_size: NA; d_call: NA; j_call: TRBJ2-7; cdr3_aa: CASKVDGRRHYEQYF; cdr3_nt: TGTGCCAGCAAGGTCGACGGGAGAAGACACTACGAGCAGTACTTC
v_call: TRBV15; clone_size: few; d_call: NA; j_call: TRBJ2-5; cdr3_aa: CATSRSAGFQETQYF; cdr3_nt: TGTGCCACCAGCAGATCGGCAGGGTTTCAAGAGACCCAGTACTTC
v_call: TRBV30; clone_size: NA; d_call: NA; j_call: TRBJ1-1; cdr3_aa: CACTREGHTEAFF; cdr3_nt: TGTGCCTGCACCAGGGAGGGGCACACTGAAGCTTTCTTT